This TCR beta chain appears in the sequencing data of a study of radiotherapy plus CTLA-4 blockade in lung cancer. The assay was immunoSEQ multiplex PCR, and TCRdb's table has in-frame clones only and misses some. The sample holds about 45,000 clones, 55% to 80% seen once. The CDR3 covers 15 residues. J was trimmed by 4 bases and V by 5 bases; bases with no gene match: 10. Germline V gene sequence: CDR1 SEHNR, CDR2 FQNEAQ (reference sequence). The genes are TRBV7-9 and TRBJ2-7; TRBD2 matches at 8 bases. The TCR comes from a human donor with non-small cell lung cancer who had a complete response to radiotherapy plus ipilimumab. The specimen comprised peripheral blood, sampled from a patient treated with radiotherapy plus ipilimumab. CDR3 sequence (DNA): TGTGCCAGCAGCCCCCCCCCAGCGGGGGAGTACGAGCAGTACTTC. As protein: CASSPPPAGEYEQYF.